One and the same sample provided the 28 T cell receptor beta chains below, sequenced in a study of control samples from healthy donors and cancer patients (dated by TCRdb to about 2020). The library was made by the immunoSEQ multiplex PCR assay. Not all clones reach the TCRdb copy of this immuneACCESS table, which keeps in-frame sequences only. Checked studies attribute under half of the gap to unresolved V genes and leave the rest unexplained. For this sample the table gives about 150,000 clones, of which 93% were detected only once. Around 2.2% of the sample is taken by the ten largest. Sequencing was performed on blood. All receptors come from a man aged 50-59 years in good health.

As for this clone: The junction departs from germline at one end; a sequencing error may be responsible. The CDR3 sequence: CATSRGRDF. CDR3 nucleotide sequence: TGTGCCACCAGCAGAGGGCGAGACTTC. This chain links TRBV15 with TRBJ2-7; D remains ambiguous. The CDR3 has 9 amino acids. Germline CDR1 and CDR2: LNHNV and YYDKDF (reference sequence).

The chain uses TRBV7-9 and TRBJ2-2; D remains ambiguous. The CDR3 has 14 residues. V lost 5 bases and J 3 bases, leaving 10 bases between the germline ends. CDR1 is SEHNR, CDR2 FQNEAQ, per germline (reference sequence). This chain's CDR3 is CASSLLGYTGELFF. Written as DNA, the CDR3 is TGTGCCAGCAGCCTCCTTGGCTACACCGGGGAGCTGTTTTTT.

The rearrangement uses TRBV3-1 (or the pseudogene TRBV3-2) and TRBJ1-3; no clear D gene. The CDR3 is made up of 17 amino acids. Trimming removed 6 bases at V and 0 bases at J, with 18 bases between. Looked up from germline, CDR1 is LGHDT and CDR2 is YNNKEL (reference sequence). This CDR3 reads CASSYGLGLSSGNTIYF. CDR3 in DNA: TGTGCCAGCAGTTACGGTCTAGGACTGAGCTCTGGAAACACCATATATTTT.

The J gene is TRBJ1-2, the V gene TRBV19; 9 nucleotides match TRBD1. J was trimmed by 3 bases and V by 3 bases; bases with no gene match: 5. Germline CDR1 LNHDA, CDR2 SQIVND (reference sequence). This CDR3 region has 15 residues. The DNA of the CDR3 is TGTGCCAGTAGTATTGTAGGACAGGGGTACTATGGCTACACCTTC. Translation: CASSIVGQGYYGYTF.

As DNA, the CDR3 is TGCAGCGTTGATGGGGCCATTAACTATGGCTACACCTTC. This codes for CSVDGAINYGYTF. The chain links TRBV29-1 to TRBJ1-2; D might be TRBD1 (5 bases). Germline V gives CDR1 SQVTM, CDR2 ANQGSEA. CDR3 length: 13 residues. V was cut by 3 bases and J by 1 base, with 9 bases left in between. Together with reference TRBV29-1 and TRBJ1-2, the CDR3 gives the full variable domain: SAVISQKPSRDICQRGTSLTIQCQVDSQVTMMFWYRQQPGQSLTLIATANQGSEATYESGFVIDKFPISRPNLTFSTLTVSNMSPEDSSIYLCSVDGAINYGYTFGSGTRLTVV.

This chain uses TRBV7-2 with TRBJ1-3, with D uncertain. The CDR3 covers 17 residues. V lost 1 base to trimming and J lost 0 bases, with 13 bases between them. Germline CDR1 is SGHTA and CDR2 is FQGNSA. The CDR3 sequence is CASSLGGGSPSGNTIYF. The CDR3 DNA sequence: TGTGCCAGCAGCTTAGGTGGAGGGAGTCCCTCTGGAAACACCATATATTTT.

This clone has only one observation. This rearrangement joins TRBV11-2 to TRBJ2-7; unclear D gene. The CDR3 loop spans 13 amino acids. V gave up 3 bases and J gave up 0 bases, with 6 bases separating them. Germline V gene data show CDR1 as SGHAT and CDR2 as FQNNGV. DNA of the CDR3: TGTGCCAGCAGCTTTACAGTCTCCTACGAGCAGTACTTC. This encodes CASSFTVSYEQYF. The full variable domain, its missing parts supplied by reference TRBV11-2 and TRBJ2-7, is EAGVAQSPRYKIIEKRQSVAFWCNPISGHATLYWYQQILGQGPKLLIQFQNNGVVDDSQLPKDRFSAERLKGVDSTLKIQPAKLEDSAVYLCASSFTVSYEQYFGPGTRLTVT.

For this clone: At the DNA level, this CDR3 is encoded by other sequences in the same sample as well. The rearrangement links TRBV28 to TRBJ1-2; unclear D gene. Trimming cost V 3 bases and J 5 bases, with 7 bases left between them. CDR3 length equals 12 residues. Germline V gene data show CDR1 as MDHEN and CDR2 as SYDVKM. DNA of the CDR3: TGTGCCAGCAGTTTCCCCTCTTATGGCTACACCTTC. Its protein is CASSFPSYGYTF.

The V call is TRBV5-1, the J call TRBJ1-5, with D maybe TRBD1 (5 bases). Germline V gene sequence: CDR1 SGHRS, CDR2 YFSETQ. The CDR3 extends over 14 amino acids. V gave up 0 bases and J gave up 4 bases, with 8 bases separating them. The DNA of the CDR3 is TGCGCCAGCAGCTTGGCAGGGATGAATCAGCCCCAGCATTTT. This gives the protein CASSLAGMNQPQHF. Supplemented by reference TRBV5-1 and TRBJ1-5, the full variable domain reads KAGVTQTPRYLIKTRGQQVTLSCSPISGHRSVSWYQQTPGQGLQFLFEYFSETQRNKGNFPGRFSGRQFSNSRSEMNVSTLELGDSALYLCASSLAGMNQPQHFGDGTRLSIL.

The J gene is TRBJ2-5, the V gene TRBV11-2; D is uncertain. The CDR3 totals 14 residues. Per germline, CDR1 SGHAT and CDR2 FQNNGV. Trimming took 5 bases from V and 5 from J, leaving 15 bases between them. This CDR3 is CASSAYGSGETQYF. The CDR3 coding sequence is TGTGCCAGCAGCGCATACGGTTCCGGGGAGACCCAGTACTTC.

This rearrangement joins TRBV24-1 to TRBJ2-5; D possibly matches TRBD1 or TRBD2 (5 bases each). The CDR3 runs 14 residues. CDR1 is KGHDR, CDR2 SFDVKD, per germline. Trimming cost V 5 bases and J 7 bases, with 16 bases left between them. DNA for the CDR3: TGTGCCACCAGTGCCCAGTGGGGGTCGGGGACCCAGTACTTC. Translating it yields CATSAQWGSGTQYF.

The rearrangement links TRBV3-1 (or the pseudogene TRBV3-2) to TRBJ2-7; 12 positions agree with TRBD2. In germline, CDR1 is LGHDT, CDR2 YNNKEL (reference sequence). The CDR3 has 15 amino acids. V lost 4 bases and J lost 5; bases outside the gene matches: 6. The CDR3 region has the DNA TGTGCCAGCAGCCTCCGACTAGCGGGAGTAGACGAGCAGTACTTC. This encodes CASSLRLAGVDEQYF.

J is TRBJ2-1 and V is TRBV2; 10 bases map to TRBD2. The CDR3 length is 18 residues. In germline, CDR1 is SNHLY, CDR2 FYNNEI. The ends lost 6 bases at V and 0 bases at J; junction bases unmatched: 11. The CDR3 protein is CASSPLAGVTTSYNEQFF. CDR3 DNA sequence: TGTGCCAGCAGCCCTCTAGCGGGAGTGACGACCTCCTACAATGAGCAGTTCTTC.

J is TRBJ1-5 and V is TRBV2, with 9 bases fitting TRBD1. CDR1 and CDR2 from the germline V gene are SNHLY and FYNNEI. Trimming removed 6 bases from V and 4 bases from J; junction bases left unmatched: 7. The CDR3 runs to 15 residues. The CDR3 nucleotides are TGTGCCAGCAGAGAGGACAGGGGCCCTAATCAGCCCCAGCATTTT. This sequence encodes CASREDRGPNQPQHF.

The V gene is TRBV28, the J gene TRBJ1-1; a weak D match, TRBD1 (5 bases). This CDR3 comprises 12 residues. From germline, CDR1 is MDHEN and CDR2 SYDVKM. Trimming removed 8 bases at V and 11 bases at J, with 18 bases between. CDR3 region: CASGGGTAWAFF. As DNA, the CDR3 is TGTGCCAGCGGTGGAGGGACGGCGTGGGCTTTCTTT.

V is TRBV15 and J is TRBJ2-1, with D tentatively TRBD1 (5 bases). CDR1 and CDR2 (germline): LNHNV, YYDKDF (reference sequence). V lost 5 bases and J 6 bases, leaving 14 bases between the germline ends. CDR3 size: 14 residues. Here the CDR3 reads CATSARNRGNEQFF. CDR3 DNA sequence: TGTGCCACCAGCGCTCGAAATAGGGGCAATGAGCAGTTCTTC.

This chain joins TRBV5-1 and TRBJ1-1, with D possibly matching TRBD1 (6 bases). Deletions cut 5 bases from V and 5 bases from J, with 13 bases between. CDR1 and CDR2 from the germline V gene are SGHRS and YFSETQ. CDR3 size: 13 residues. The CDR3 here is CASSTGRRTEAFF. In DNA form, the CDR3 reads TGCGCCAGCAGTACAGGGAGGAGGACTGAAGCTTTCTTT.

The chain combines TRBV19 with TRBJ1-5, with D unclear. Germline lookup yields CDR1 LNHDA and CDR2 SQIVND (reference sequence). Trimming took 4 bases from V and 1 from J, leaving 11 bases between them. The CDR3 has 15 amino acids. CDR3 in amino acids: CASSNGMDSNQPQHF. CDR3 DNA: TGTGCCAGTAGTAACGGGATGGACAGCAATCAGCCCCAGCATTTT.

This sequence joins TRBV9 and TRBJ1-6; no reliable D call. CDR3 length: 14 amino acids. Trimming pared 2 bases from V and 5 bases from J, leaving 8 bases between. The germline CDR1 and CDR2 sequences are SGDLS and YYNGEE. The CDR3 region has the DNA TGTGCCAGCAGCGTTAGAAGCGATAATTCACCCCTCCACTTT. Translated, it gives CASSVRSDNSPLHF.

The V gene is TRBV10-3, the J gene TRBJ2-7; 13 nucleotides align to TRBD2. The ends lost 3 bases at V and 2 bases at J; junction bases unmatched: 1. The V gene's germline CDR1 is ENHRY and CDR2 SYGVKD. CDR3 length: 15 amino acids. The CDR3, as DNA: TGTGCCATCAGTGATGGACTAGCGGGGGCCTACGAGCAGTACTTC. This encodes CAISDGLAGAYEQYF.

The chain is built from TRBV18 and TRBJ1-5, with 9 bases identical to TRBD1. J lost 1 base, V lost 5 bases, and 6 bases had no gene match. The CDR3 is 16 amino acids. Germline CDR1 and CDR2: KGHSH and LQKENI. The CDR3 coding sequence is TGTGCCAGCTCAGGGGACAGGGCCCAAAGCAATCAGCCCCAGCATTTT. As protein: CASSGDRAQSNQPQHF.

This clone was counted only a few times. The CDR3 DNA follows: TGTGCCAGCAGCGGACGGACGGCGGGGAACACTGAAGCTTTCTTT. Translated, it gives CASSGRTAGNTEAFF. J is TRBJ1-1 and V is TRBV7-9; D is undetermined. This CDR3 region has 15 residues. The germline V gene encodes CDR1 SEHNR and CDR2 FQNEAQ (reference sequence). Trimming took 5 bases from V and 1 from J, leaving 14 bases between them. Full variable domain (outside the CDR3, taken from reference TRBV7-9 and TRBJ1-1): DTGVSQNPRHKITKRGQNVTFRCDPISEHNRLYWYRQTLGQGPEFLTYFQNEAQLEKSRLLSDRFSAERPKGSFSTLEIQRTEQGDSAMYLCASSGRTAGNTEAFFGQGTRLTVV.

As DNA, the CDR3 is TGTGCCAGCCAGGGGAACACTGAAGCTTTCTTT. This gives the protein CASQGNTEAFF. This chain uses TRBV28 with TRBJ1-1; the D gene is possibly TRBD1 (5 bases). There are 11 residues in the CDR3. Germline V CDR1 and CDR2: MDHEN, SYDVKM. V gave up 8 bases and J gave up 1 base, with 5 bases separating them.

The gene calls are TRBV3-1 (or the pseudogene TRBV3-2) and TRBJ1-5; the D gene is possibly TRBD1 (6 bases). Germline values: CDR1 LGHDT, CDR2 YNNKEL (reference sequence). CDR3 length equals 16 residues. V lost 4 bases to trimming and J lost 1 base, with 14 bases between them. The CDR3 DNA reads as TGTGCCAGCAGCCCGCAGGGGATTGGGAGCAATCAGCCCCAGCATTTT. Its protein is CASSPQGIGSNQPQHF.

The genes are TRBV2 and TRBJ2-5; TRBD2 matches at 11 bases. The germline V gene has CDR1 SNHLY and CDR2 FYNNEI. V shed 4 bases, J shed 2 bases, and the junction held 9 bases outside the gene matches. The CDR3 length is 17 residues. CDR3 coding DNA: TGTGCCAGCAGTGGGACTAGCGGGCCAGCCGGACAAGAGACCCAGTACTTC. Protein product: CASSGTSGPAGQETQYF.

V usage is TRBV5-1 and J usage is TRBJ2-7, with 9 bases matching TRBD1. Looked up from germline, CDR1 is SGHRS and CDR2 is YFSETQ. V was pared by 4 bases and J by 4 bases, with 6 bases of the junction left unmatched. There are 14 residues in the CDR3. This CDR3 reads CASSVGQGQYEQYF. The DNA of the CDR3 is TGCGCCAGCAGCGTGGGACAGGGTCAGTACGAGCAGTACTTC.

V gene TRBV4-1 combines with J gene TRBJ2-7; D uncertain. Germline V gene data show CDR1 as MGHRA and CDR2 as YSYEKL. Trimming cost V 1 base and J 5 bases, with 9 bases left between them. CDR3 length: 13 amino acids. The CDR3 DNA reads as TGCGCCAGCAGCCAAGTAGGTTTCGACGAGCAGTACTTC. Protein sequence: CASSQVGFDEQYF.

The chain combines TRBV28 with TRBJ1-1; D gene uncertain. Between the trimmed V and J ends, which lost 10 bases and 1 base, there was a span of 13 bases. The CDR3 loop spans 13 amino acids. Germline CDR1 reads MDHEN; CDR2 reads SYDVKM. This chain's CDR3 is CATNRLRNTEAFF. The CDR3 DNA is TGTGCCACCAACCGACTGAGGAACACTGAAGCTTTCTTT.